One T cell receptor (beta chain) is described in this entry. This specimen comes from a study of CD8 T cells in ankylosing spondylitis. TCRdb recomputed calls from the 5' RACE reads with MiXCR, one row per CDR3 protein. The sample contains fewer than 200,000 distinct CDR3 sequences, 9.5% to 10% of which appear only once. CDR3 size: 18 residues. Germline CDR1 reads SGHAT; CDR2 reads FQNNGV. V lost 7 bases, J lost 9 bases, and 21 bases stayed unmatched. The source material was blood, either unsorted or a sorted T cell fraction (not recorded which). This TCR was sampled from a female donor with ankylosing spondylitis or in good health (not recorded which). The J gene is TRBJ2-1, the V gene TRBV11-2, with 10 bases fitting TRBD2. CDR3 residues: CASTPASAAGGPVSEQFF. The CDR3 DNA reads TGTGCCAGCACACCGGCAAGCGCAGCGGGAGGGCCCGTCTCTGAGCAGTTCTTC. The full variable domain, completed using reference TRBV11-2 and TRBJ2-1, is EAGVAQSPRYKIIEKRQSVAFWCNPISGHATLYWYQQILGQGPKLLIQFQNNGVVDDSQLPKDRFSAERLKGVDSTLKIQPAKLEDSAVYLCASTPASAAGGPVSEQFFGPGTRLTVL.